This section outlines one T cell receptor (beta chain) sequence together with its context. Its antigen is unidentified. The data originate from a study of T cell responses to AZD1222 COVID-19 vaccine. Clones were read by immunoSEQ multiplex PCR, and TCRdb kept only the in-frame ones, dropping some. The table records about 150,000 clones, around nine tenths of them present only once. Notes on the study in general: None of the repertoires were sampled until the peak T cell response had passed.

This clonotype originated in an adult who received the AZD1222 COVID-19 vaccine. The material sequenced was peripheral blood, taken 28 days after the second AZD1222 dose.

CDR3 sequence reads: CASSFTGDTGELFF. The CDR3 coding sequence is TGTGCCAGCAGTTTTACAGGGGACACCGGGGAGCTGTTTTTT. The J gene is TRBJ2-2, the V gene TRBV6-2 or TRBV6-3; 7 bases match TRBD1. The germline V gene encodes CDR1 MNHEY and CDR2 SVGEGT. J lost 3 bases, V lost 4 bases, and 2 bases had no gene match. The CDR3 totals 14 residues.